Listed below are T cell receptor beta chains from one sample, sequenced in a study of blood T cell repertoires in COVID-19. Assay: immunoSEQ multiplex PCR; the TCRdb copy retains only in-frame clones and omits some. The sample lists over 65,000 clones, about 86% occurring once. Sequencing was performed on peripheral blood. The receptor source for this set is a human donor in a cohort sampled during active COVID-19. CDR3s leave out the opening cysteine and the closing phenylalanine or tryptophan.

v_call: TRBV30; j_call: TRBJ1-1; cdr3_length: 14; cdr3_aa: AWSPGQGLMNTEAF
v_call: TRBV6-5; j_call: TRBJ1-5; cdr3_length: 13; cdr3_aa: ASRSGGASNQPQH
v_call: TRBV12-3/TRBV12-4; j_call: TRBJ1-1; cdr3_length: 11; cdr3_aa: ASSRLGDTEAF
v_call: TRBV6-5; j_call: TRBJ1-6; cdr3_length: 10; cdr3_aa: ASSYPGSPLH
v_call: TRBV24-1; j_call: TRBJ2-3; cdr3_length: 13; cdr3_aa: ATSPRGGQTDTQY
v_call: TRBV3-1/TRBV3-2; j_call: TRBJ2-5; cdr3_length: 10; cdr3_aa: ASSRQQETQY
v_call: TRBV4-2; j_call: TRBJ1-5; cdr3_length: 15; cdr3_aa: ASSQDSGGTGNQPQH
v_call: TRBV19; j_call: TRBJ1-4; cdr3_length: 15; cdr3_aa: ASSAGFRFVRHEKLF
v_call: TRBV11-2; j_call: TRBJ1-3; cdr3_length: 13; cdr3_aa: ASSFRSTIGNTIY
v_call: TRBV9; j_call: TRBJ2-2; cdr3_length: 15; cdr3_aa: ASSGDRSSGPSGELF
v_call: TRBV6-5; j_call: TRBJ2-4; cdr3_length: 9; cdr3_aa: ASSPGTGEY
v_call: TRBV4-2; j_call: TRBJ1-2; cdr3_length: 11; cdr3_aa: ASSQDLEYGYT
v_call: TRBV24-1; j_call: TRBJ2-7; cdr3_length: 12; cdr3_aa: ATSGQDLTYEQY
v_call: TRBV4-3; j_call: TRBJ1-1; cdr3_length: 11; cdr3_aa: ASRRDGNTEAF
v_call: TRBV9; j_call: TRBJ2-3; cdr3_length: 14; cdr3_aa: ASRPGLAGGLDTQY
v_call: TRBV5-1; j_call: TRBJ2-3; cdr3_length: 13; cdr3_aa: ASSRGQEGTDTQY
v_call: TRBV5-5; j_call: TRBJ2-7; cdr3_length: 13; cdr3_aa: ASSTALAGAYEQY
v_call: TRBV7-2; j_call: TRBJ2-1; cdr3_length: 14; cdr3_aa: ASKFMGRGVYNEQF
v_call: TRBV28; j_call: TRBJ1-5; cdr3_length: 15; cdr3_aa: ASSPRTGVVFNQPQH
v_call: TRBV4-3; j_call: TRBJ2-7; cdr3_length: 14; cdr3_aa: ASSQDAAGGTYEQY
v_call: TRBV6-6; j_call: TRBJ2-2; cdr3_length: 11; cdr3_aa: ASSHREGGELF
v_call: TRBV5-1; j_call: TRBJ2-7; cdr3_length: 12; cdr3_aa: ASSATGVDFEQY
v_call: TRBV18; j_call: TRBJ1-2; cdr3_length: 12; cdr3_aa: ASSPGTDYPGYT
v_call: TRBV3-1/TRBV3-2; j_call: TRBJ2-1; cdr3_length: 13; cdr3_aa: ASSQEGQGGIKQF
v_call: TRBV5-5; j_call: TRBJ1-3; cdr3_length: 13; cdr3_aa: ASTATDDSGNTIY
v_call: TRBV10-3; j_call: TRBJ2-7; cdr3_length: 12; cdr3_aa: AIRLAGVLNEQY
v_call: TRBV30; j_call: TRBJ2-7; cdr3_length: 11; cdr3_aa: AWSEGGGDEQY
v_call: TRBV24-1; j_call: TRBJ2-1; cdr3_length: 16; cdr3_aa: ATSVSPGQGASGPKQF
v_call: TRBV6-6; j_call: TRBJ1-2; cdr3_length: 15; cdr3_aa: ASSPRPPGQGNYGYT
v_call: TRBV27; j_call: TRBJ1-1; cdr3_length: 11; cdr3_aa: ASSPGYNTEAF
v_call: TRBV4-2; j_call: TRBJ1-5; cdr3_length: 14; cdr3_aa: ASSSSGTPGHQPQH
v_call: TRBV19; j_call: TRBJ2-7; cdr3_length: 9; cdr3_aa: ASSEGYEQY
v_call: TRBV5-1; j_call: TRBJ2-5; cdr3_length: 13; cdr3_aa: ASSPTSSFGETQY
v_call: TRBV19; j_call: TRBJ2-3; cdr3_length: 12; cdr3_aa: ASSIQGAGDTQY
v_call: TRBV30; j_call: TRBJ1-5; cdr3_length: 11; cdr3_aa: AWSVSRNQPQH
v_call: TRBV5-4; j_call: TRBJ2-7; cdr3_length: 14; cdr3_aa: ASSTYTGTGGREQY
v_call: TRBV10-2; j_call: TRBJ2-1; cdr3_length: 12; cdr3_aa: ASSDSGGHNEQF
v_call: TRBV4-1; j_call: TRBJ2-1; cdr3_length: 14; cdr3_aa: ASSQPDRSPTGEQF
v_call: TRBV13; j_call: TRBJ1-6; cdr3_length: 13; cdr3_aa: ASSFGGTENSPLH
v_call: TRBV6-1; j_call: TRBJ1-3; cdr3_length: 13; cdr3_aa: ASSEGADSGNTIY
v_call: TRBV20-1; j_call: TRBJ2-3; cdr3_length: 9; cdr3_aa: SASGVDTQY
v_call: TRBV6-5; j_call: TRBJ1-2; cdr3_length: 13; cdr3_aa: ASSTGQGAPGGYT
v_call: TRBV9; j_call: TRBJ1-2; cdr3_length: 12; cdr3_aa: ASSGGQGRDGYT
v_call: TRBV19; j_call: TRBJ1-5; cdr3_length: 11; cdr3_aa: ASSDRVGQPQH
v_call: TRBV7-2; j_call: TRBJ2-7; cdr3_length: 14; cdr3_aa: ASSLALAGSSYEQY
v_call: TRBV18; j_call: TRBJ1-3; cdr3_length: 16; cdr3_aa: ASSPRDNQGISGNTIY
v_call: TRBV2; j_call: TRBJ1-4; cdr3_length: 11; cdr3_aa: ATARDSDEKLF